This entry lists 19 T cell receptor beta chains sequenced from one sample in a study of tumor-infiltrating lymphocytes in oesophageal squamous cell carcinoma. TCRdb ran MiXCR on the PCR reads and lists one entry per CDR3 protein. The repertoire holds around 12,000 distinct CDR3 sequences, with more than 45% as singletons. Sequencing was done on a sample of esophageal tumor tissue. Every receptor here comes from a female donor with esophageal squamous cell carcinoma.

The gene calls are TRBV7-3 and TRBJ2-3, with 7 positions matching TRBD1. Losses at the gene ends were 2 bases for V and 0 bases for J; bases not matched to a gene: 5. The CDR3 runs 16 residues. Germline V gene lookup returns CDR1 SGHTA and CDR2 FQGTGA. This chain's CDR3 is CASSLLGGESTDTQYF. CDR3 DNA: TGTGCCAGCAGCTTATTAGGGGGCGAAAGCACAGATACGCAGTATTTT.

This rearrangement joins TRBV7-8 to TRBJ1-5; 9 bases map to TRBD1. Germline assignment: CDR1 SGHVS and CDR2 FQNEAQ. V was clipped by 5 bases and J by 3 bases; unmatched bases: 5. CDR3 length equals 15 residues. CDR3 in DNA: TGTGCCAGCAGCAACCGGGACAGGGTCAATCAGCCCCAGCATTTT. It specifies CASSNRDRVNQPQHF.

A word on this clonotype: A much larger clone lies one base from this, so it may be a read error. The chain couples TRBV19 to TRBJ2-3; 7 bases map to TRBD2. TRBJ2-1 explains the end of the DNA better; the J call may be wrong. CDR3 length equals 14 residues. Germline CDR1 is LNHDA and CDR2 is SQIVND (reference sequence). The DNA for the CDR3 is TGTGCCAGTAGTATGGGCGGGAGCAGGGACGAGCAGTTCTTC. Translation gives CASSMGGSRDEQFF.

The rearrangement joins TRBV7-2 to TRBJ2-7, with 12 nucleotides matching TRBD1. Germline CDR1 SGHTA, CDR2 FQGNSA. V was clipped by 5 bases and J by 0 bases; unmatched bases: 17. CDR3 length equals 20 residues. This chain's CDR3 is CASSRDRGRGRASSSYEQYF. In nucleotides, the CDR3 is TGTGCCAGCAGCCGGGACAGGGGGCGCGGCCGGGCCTCCAGCTCCTACGAGCAGTACTTC.

Concerning this clonotype itself: This CDR3 is missing its conserved last phenylalanine or tryptophan, likely due to a read error. The limits of the CDR3 on the DNA are not certain, so only TCRdb's listed CDR3 is given. CDR3: CASRSKRNRAISPSILVM. The J gene is TRBJ1-1, the V gene TRBV7-9; TRBD1, as called in the table, went unchecked against the DNA. The CDR3 adds up to 18 amino acids, both ends counted. Germline loops: CDR1 SEHNR, CDR2 FQNEAQ (reference sequence).

The J gene is TRBJ2-3, the V gene TRBV6-1; the match to TRBD2 covers 16 bases. The J call may be mistaken, given a closer DNA end match to TRBJ2-1. The CDR3 consists of 15 residues. The germline V gene encodes CDR1 MNHNS and CDR2 SASEGT. The CDR3 region is CASLGTSGRANEQFF. The CDR3 nucleotides are TGTGCCAGCCTCGGGACTAGCGGGAGGGCCAATGAGCAGTTCTTC.

The chain carries TRBV7-2 and TRBJ2-6; D is uncertain. Germline V gene lookup returns CDR1 SGHTA and CDR2 FQGNSA. This CDR3 comprises 16 residues. Trimming stripped 4 bases from V and 0 bases from J, with 10 bases between. DNA of the CDR3: TGTGCCAGCAGCTCTCGGGCTTCCTCTGGGGCCAACGTCCTGACTTTC. It specifies CASSSRASSGANVLTF.

The genes are TRBV28 and TRBJ1-5; D remains unclear. Trimming took 5 bases from V and 1 from J, leaving 12 bases between them. Germline V gene lookup returns CDR1 MDHEN and CDR2 SYDVKM. The CDR3 has 15 amino acids. The CDR3 bases are TGTGCCAGCAGTGGATCCCCAAGGAGCAATCAGCCCCAGCATTTT. Amino acids: CASSGSPRSNQPQHF.

This chain links TRBV6-6 with TRBJ2-5, with TRBD1 identical over 7 bases. The CDR3 has 15 amino acids. The V segment lost 2 bases and the J segment 11 bases; nucleotides outside the gene matches: 14. Looked up from germline, CDR1 is MNHNY and CDR2 is SVGAGI (reference sequence). CDR3 coding DNA: TGTGCCAGCAGTTACGGGACAGAATTCACAGATACGCAGTACTTC. Amino acid sequence: CASSYGTEFTDTQYF.

This clonotype appeared many times. A read error may explain this, as a much larger clone is one base away. The chain recombines TRBV7-7 with TRBJ2-5; maybe TRBD1 (5 bases). Germline lookup yields CDR1 SSHAT and CDR2 FNYEAQ (reference sequence). CDR3 size: 15 residues. The CDR3 DNA reads as TGTGCTAGCAGCTTAGTAAGGACAACATACAATGAGCAGTACTTC. Its translation: CASSLVRTTYNEQYF.

This clonotype occurred many times. The chain joins TRBV7-2 to TRBJ2-7, with D maybe TRBD2 (5 bases). This CDR3 is built from 13 residues. The V gene lost 5 bases and the J gene lost 2 bases, with 10 bases spanning the gap. Germline lookup yields CDR1 SGHTA and CDR2 FQGNSA. The CDR3 sequence is CASSPTRAYEQYF. CDR3 bases: TGTGCCAGCAGCCCAACGAGGGCCTACGAGCAGTACTTC.

This clonotype was recorded a few times. This chain uses TRBV7-2 with TRBJ2-3; TRBD2 aligns across 7 bases. CDR1 is SGHTA and CDR2 is FQGNSA in the germline V gene. CDR3 length: 16 residues. The ends lost 0 bases at V and 3 bases at J; junction bases unmatched: 6. The CDR3 reads CASSLARGWMTDTQYF. Written as DNA, the CDR3 is TGTGCCAGCAGCTTAGCGCGGGGGTGGATGACAGATACGCAGTATTTT.

The chain combines TRBV27 with TRBJ1-1; 7 bases match TRBD1. CDR1 and CDR2 from the germline V gene are MNHEY and SMNVEV (reference sequence). The CDR3 sequence is 14 residues long. V was pared by 7 bases and J by 1 base, with 6 bases of the junction left unmatched. CDR3 region: CASKMGQWNTEAFF. In DNA, the CDR3 is TGTGCCAGCAAGATGGGACAGTGGAACACTGAAGCTTTCTTT.

By share of the sample, this clonotype is medium-sized. The V and J genes are TRBV28 and TRBJ2-5; no firm D call. V was clipped by 4 bases and J by 4 bases, with 13 bases between them. CDR1 is MDHEN, CDR2 SYDVKM, per germline. This CDR3 is 14 amino acids long. The CDR3 reads CASSSGTVSETQYF. CDR3 in DNA: TGTGCCAGCAGTTCGGGCACAGTGTCAGAGACCCAGTACTTC.

The V call is TRBV7-2, the J call TRBJ2-1; the D is unclear. Germline values: CDR1 SGHTA, CDR2 FQGNSA. Between the trimmed V and J ends, which lost 5 bases and 0 bases, there was a span of 5 bases. The CDR3 loop spans 13 amino acids. The CDR3 coding sequence is TGTGCCAGCAGCCCCGGCTCCTACAATGAGCAGTTCTTC. This codes for CASSPGSYNEQFF. Variable domain in full (rest from reference TRBV7-2 and TRBJ2-1): GAGVSQSPSNKVTEKGKDVELRCDPISGHTALYWYRQSLGQGLEFLIYFQGNSAPDKSGLPSDRFSAERTGGSVSTLTIQRTQQEDSAVYLCASSPGSYNEQFFGPGTRLTVL.

In this sample, this clonotype is medium-sized. V gene TRBV6-1 combines with J gene TRBJ2-1, with D perhaps TRBD2 (6 bases). This CDR3 contains 13 residues. Germline loops: CDR1 MNHNS, CDR2 SASEGT. Trimming removed 1 base from V and 8 bases from J, with 9 bases in between. CDR3 coding DNA: TGTGCCAGCAGTGAAGGACCGGGAGATGAGCAGTTCTTC. It specifies CASSEGPGDEQFF.

A word on this clonotype: Given a much more abundant clone one base away, this may be a read error. The gene calls are TRBV12-5 and TRBJ2-1; D may be TRBD2 (5 bases). The CDR3 contains 11 residues. Germline CDR1 reads LGHNT; CDR2 reads FRNRAP. CDR3 sequence reads: CTSGLSGELYF. DNA of the CDR3: TGTACTAGTGGTTTGTCTGGGGAGCTGTACTTC. Based on the CDR3 plus reference TRBV12-5 and TRBJ2-1, the full variable domain is DARVTQTPRHKVTEMGQEVTMRCQPILGHNTVFWYRQTMMQGLELLAYFRNRAPLDDSGMPKDRFSAEMPDATLATLKIQPSEPRDSAVYFCTSGLSGELYFGPGTRLTVL.

This clonotype was seen a few times. This chain connects TRBV19 to TRBJ2-4; no definite D call. The V and J ends lost 3 bases and 5 bases respectively, with 11 bases between them. There are 14 residues in the CDR3. Germline CDR1 reads LNHDA; CDR2 reads SQIVND (reference sequence). This CDR3 is CASSMNGLQNIQYF. Here the CDR3 DNA reads TGTGCCAGTAGTATGAACGGGTTACAAAACATTCAGTACTTC.

This clonotype was seen a single time. The chain employs TRBV5-5 and TRBJ2-5, with TRBD2 identical over 8 bases. Judging by the DNA end, TRBJ2-1 fits better; the J call may be wrong. CDR1 and CDR2 (germline): SGHKS, YYEKEE (reference sequence). The CDR3 contains 15 residues. CDR3 nucleotide sequence: TGTGCCAGCAGCTTAGTGGCGGGAGGTAACAATGAGCAGTTCTTC. The encoded protein is CASSLVAGGNNEQFF.